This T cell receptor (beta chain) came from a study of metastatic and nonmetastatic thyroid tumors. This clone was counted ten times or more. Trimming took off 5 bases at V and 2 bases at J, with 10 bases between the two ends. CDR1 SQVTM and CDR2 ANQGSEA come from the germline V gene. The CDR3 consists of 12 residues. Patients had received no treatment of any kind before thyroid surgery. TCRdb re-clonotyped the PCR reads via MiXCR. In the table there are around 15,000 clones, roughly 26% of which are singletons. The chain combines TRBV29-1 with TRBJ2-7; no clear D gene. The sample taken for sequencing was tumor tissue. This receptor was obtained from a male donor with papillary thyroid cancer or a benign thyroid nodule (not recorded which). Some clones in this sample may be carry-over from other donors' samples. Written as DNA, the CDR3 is TGCAGCGTTCTGCTGGAGACCTACGAGCAGTACTTC. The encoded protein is CSVLLETYEQYF.